A single sample gave rise to the 24 T cell receptor beta chains below, sequenced in a study of spatial heterogeneity in lung cancer. The time point: sample taken at primary tumor resection. TCRdb recomputed calls from the 5' RACE reads with MiXCR, one row per CDR3 protein. The repertoire holds about 8,600 distinct CDR3 sequences, with 3.5% to 5.5% as singletons. This material consisted of PBMCs, taken at surgery. These TCRs come from a male donor with early-stage non-small cell lung cancer.

This clonotype has ten or more counts. V is TRBV28 and J is TRBJ1-4; a weak D match, TRBD1 (5 bases). The CDR3 contains 14 residues. CDR1 MDHEN and CDR2 SYDVKM come from the germline V gene. V was trimmed by 4 bases and J by 7 bases, leaving 13 bases between them. CDR3 sequence: CASSWEAGGEKLFF. The DNA for the CDR3 is TGTGCCAGCAGTTGGGAAGCCGGGGGTGAAAAACTGTTTTTT.

This clonotype rates as medium-sized. The CDR3 here is CASSPTDNSYNEQFF. The CDR3 bases are TGTGCCAGCAGTCCTACCGATAACTCCTACAATGAGCAGTTCTTC. The chain links TRBV6-2 or TRBV6-3 to TRBJ2-1; D remains ambiguous. Trimming took 5 bases from V and 0 from J, leaving 11 bases between them. Germline loops: CDR1 MNHEY, CDR2 SVGEGT. This CDR3 region has 15 residues.

At least ten counts were recorded for this clonotype. Mismatch with germline at one junction end may stem from a read error. The rearrangement links TRBV20-1 to TRBJ1-6; D is uncertain. Germline loops: CDR1 DFQATT, CDR2 SNEGSKA (reference sequence). This CDR3 comprises 13 residues. The CDR3 here is CSARLGVRSPLHF. The CDR3 nucleotides are TGCAGTGCTAGATTGGGTGTGCGGTCACCCCTCCACTTC.

This clonotype is large by share. The rearrangement links TRBV27 to TRBJ1-1, with D perhaps TRBD1 (6 bases). Germline V gene lookup returns CDR1 MNHEY and CDR2 SMNVEV (reference sequence). This CDR3 is 15 amino acids long. Deletions cut 3 bases from V and 5 bases from J, with 16 bases between. DNA for the CDR3: TGTGCCAGCAGTTTCCTCGGGGGGGCGAATACTGAAGCTTTCTTT. This translates into CASSFLGGANTEAFF.

Judged by abundance, this clonotype is medium-sized. J is TRBJ1-1 and V is TRBV4-1, with D uncertain. Per germline, CDR1 MGHRA and CDR2 YSYEKL. The CDR3 consists of 15 residues. V lost 0 bases, J lost 0 bases, and 8 bases lay in between. In DNA, the CDR3 is TGCGCCAGCAGCCAAGAAGTACAGCTGAACACTGAAGCTTTCTTT. Protein sequence: CASSQEVQLNTEAFF.

This clonotype appeared once. It may be a read error: a sequence one base away is much more abundant. The V call is TRBV20-1, the J call TRBJ2-1; possibly TRBD1 for D (6 bases). The CDR3 totals 15 residues. The germline V gene encodes CDR1 DFQATT and CDR2 SNEGSKA (reference sequence). In DNA form, the CDR3 reads TGCAGTGCTAGTAATTCGAGACAGGTTGACAATAAGCAGTTCTTC. Residues: CSASNSRQVDNKQFF.

Within the sample, this clonotype is medium-sized (0.01 to 0.1%). The CDR3 reads CAISESGTGNTIYF. The CDR3 nucleotides are TGTGCCATCAGTGAGTCCGGGACAGGAAACACCATATATTTT. V is TRBV10-3 and J is TRBJ1-3; maybe TRBD1 (6 bases). This CDR3 spans 14 amino acids. Germline V CDR1 and CDR2: ENHRY, SYGVKD. V was trimmed by 0 bases and J by 4 bases, leaving 7 bases between them.

There are many counts of this clonotype. The V gene is TRBV6-5, the J gene TRBJ1-6; D is ambiguous. The CDR3 sequence is 12 residues long. Trimming removed 6 bases from V and 10 bases from J, with 10 bases in between. Looked up from germline, CDR1 is MNHEY and CDR2 is SVGAGI. The CDR3 sequence: CASSPNRSPLHF. CDR3 nucleotide sequence: TGTGCCAGCAGCCCCAATCGATCACCCCTCCACTTT.

This clonotype has a count of ten or more. The chain uses TRBV11-2 and TRBJ2-5; D remains ambiguous. The CDR3 runs 13 residues. Germline CDR1 is SGHAT and CDR2 is FQNNGV. The V gene lost 0 bases and the J gene lost 7 bases, with 9 bases spanning the gap. CDR3 coding DNA: TGTGCCAGCAGCTTAGAGCCCCCGGGGACCCAGTACTTC. Translating it yields CASSLEPPGTQYF.

A few counts support this clonotype. The chain is built from TRBV20-1 and TRBJ2-5; 10 bases align to TRBD1. The CDR3 spans 19 residues. Germline trimming cut 3 bases from V and 6 bases from J; bases unmatched to any gene: 22. Germline V gene sequence: CDR1 DFQATT, CDR2 SNEGSKA (reference sequence). CDR3 nucleotide sequence: TGCAGTGCTAGTATGGTTCGAGGGGACAGGGGACGCCGTGGGCAGACCCAGTACTTC. Its protein product is CSASMVRGDRGRRGQTQYF.

This clonotype rates as medium-sized. CDR3 in DNA: TGTGCCAGCAGTTCCTTGACAGGGGGCCGCTACGAGCAGTACTTC. It translates to CASSSLTGGRYEQYF. This chain connects TRBV6-2 or TRBV6-3 to TRBJ2-7; 10 positions match TRBD1. The germline V gene has CDR1 MNHEY and CDR2 SVGEGT. The ends lost 4 bases at V and 3 bases at J; junction bases unmatched: 6. The CDR3 contains 15 residues.

This clonotype has ten or more counts. The rearrangement links TRBV29-1 to TRBJ1-1, with D unclear. CDR1 and CDR2 (germline): SQVTM, ANQGSEA. V lost 3 bases and J lost 7, with 9 bases in between. The CDR3 totals 11 residues. CDR3 region: CSVEEVGEAFF. The CDR3 DNA is TGCAGCGTTGAGGAGGTGGGTGAAGCTTTCTTT.

This clonotype has ten or more counts. The rearrangement links TRBV2 to TRBJ1-4, with 8 bases fitting TRBD1. From germline, CDR1 is SNHLY and CDR2 FYNNEI. The V segment lost 4 bases and the J segment 7 bases; nucleotides outside the gene matches: 5. The CDR3 covers 14 residues. The DNA of the CDR3 is TGTGCCAGCAGTGTCAGGGGGCAGGGTGAAAAACTGTTTTTT. Translating it yields CASSVRGQGEKLFF.

This clonotype was seen ten or more times. The chain employs TRBV27 and TRBJ1-6, with 7 bases fitting TRBD1. The V segment lost 8 bases and the J segment 0 bases; nucleotides outside the gene matches: 7. The CDR3 is 16 amino acids. In germline, CDR1 is MNHEY, CDR2 SMNVEV (reference sequence). CDR3 region: CASGDRQGSYNSPLHF. In nucleotides, the CDR3 is TGTGCCAGCGGAGACAGACAGGGCTCCTATAATTCACCCCTCCACTTT.

This clonotype appeared a few times. This rearrangement joins TRBV20-1 to TRBJ1-5, with a weak D call TRBD1 (6 bases). Germline V gene lookup returns CDR1 DFQATT and CDR2 SNEGSKA (reference sequence). The CDR3 consists of 14 residues. V lost 3 bases to trimming and J lost 0 bases, with 9 bases between them. CDR3 residues: CSASRTVSNQPQHF. The CDR3 bases are TGCAGTGCTAGTAGGACAGTTAGCAATCAGCCCCAGCATTTT.

The chain carries TRBV20-1 and TRBJ1-1; D gene uncertain. The ends were cut back, 1 base at V and 1 base at J, with 10 bases in the middle. The CDR3 has 14 residues. The germline V gene has CDR1 DFQATT and CDR2 SNEGSKA (reference sequence). Written as DNA, the CDR3 is TGCAGTGCTAGAGTCGGAGCTACGAACACTGAAGCTTTCTTT. Translating it yields CSARVGATNTEAFF.

The chain links TRBV20-1 to TRBJ1-2, with TRBD1 as a possible D gene (5 bases). Germline-derived CDR1 and CDR2 are DFQATT and SNEGSKA (reference sequence). The CDR3 is made up of 12 amino acids. V lost 5 bases, J lost 6 bases, and 13 bases lay in between. CDR3 sequence (DNA): TGCAGTGCTCCTCACCCCAGGGATGGCTACACCTTC. Its translation is CSAPHPRDGYTF.

This clonotype was seen only a few times. As DNA, the CDR3 is TGTGCCAGCAGCCAAGCAGATACGCAGTATTTT. Encoded protein: CASSQADTQYF. This sequence joins TRBV3-1 and TRBJ2-3; D gene uncertain. The CDR3 spans 11 residues. CDR1 is LGHDT and CDR2 is YNNKEL in the germline V gene (reference sequence). Between the trimmed V and J ends, which lost 1 base and 4 bases, there was a span of 0 bases.

This clonotype was observed many times. V gene TRBV4-2 combines with J gene TRBJ1-1; TRBD1 is a possible D gene (6 bases). Germline loops: CDR1 LGHNA, CDR2 YNFKEQ. This CDR3 has 13 amino acids. Trimming stripped 6 bases from V and 4 bases from J, with 12 bases between. The CDR3 nucleotides are TGTGCCAGCAGACGACAGGCCGCCACTGAAGCTTTCTTT. It encodes CASRRQAATEAFF.

The table lists this clonotype with many counts. The chain has TRBV29-1 and TRBJ1-4; no clear D. CDR3 size: 12 residues. CDR1 and CDR2 (germline): SQVTM, ANQGSEA. V gave up 4 bases and J gave up 0 bases, with 3 bases separating them. CDR3 sequence: CSVGATNEKLFF. CDR3 DNA sequence: TGCAGCGTTGGGGCAACTAATGAAAAACTGTTTTTT.

This clonotype appeared many times. The CDR3 region is CASSNIAGAYNEQFF. In nucleotides, the CDR3 is TGTGCCAGCAGTAACATAGCGGGGGCCTACAATGAGCAGTTCTTC. The chain combines TRBV12-3 or TRBV12-4 with TRBJ2-1, with 9 bases fitting TRBD2. The CDR3 loop spans 15 amino acids. V lost 5 bases and J lost 2; bases outside the gene matches: 4.

This chain joins TRBV20-1 and TRBJ1-1; tentative D call: TRBD1 (5 bases). The germline gives CDR1 DFQATT, CDR2 SNEGSKA (reference sequence). CDR3 size: 14 residues. V shed 5 bases and J shed 6 bases, with 19 bases lying between them. The CDR3 here is CSAQTGSRGSEAFF. CDR3 bases: TGCAGTGCTCAAACCGGGTCCCGGGGGTCTGAAGCTTTCTTT.

As to this clonotype: This could be a read error, since a much larger clone is one nucleotide away. This chain connects TRBV9 to TRBJ2-1; D possibly corresponds to TRBD1 (6 bases). With 2 bases removed from V and 4 bases from J, the gap between germline ends came to 13 bases. The CDR3 sequence is 15 residues long. The germline CDR1 and CDR2 sequences are SGDLS and YYNGEE. As DNA, the CDR3 is TGTGCCAGCAGCGTCAGGTCAGGGGAATACAATGAGCAGTTCTTC. It encodes CASSVRSGEYNEQFF. The variable domain in full, with the rest retrieved from reference TRBV9 and TRBJ2-1, is DSGVTQTPKHLITATGQRVTLRCSPRSGDLSVYWYQQSLDQGLQFLIQYYNGEERAKGNILERFSAQQFPDLHSELNLSSLELGDSALYFCASSVRSGEYNEQFFGPGTRLTVL.

This chain connects TRBV2 to TRBJ2-3; TRBD2 matches 7 bases. This CDR3 region has 16 residues. J was trimmed by 2 bases and V by 3 bases; bases with no gene match: 8. In germline, CDR1 is SNHLY, CDR2 FYNNEI. The CDR3 spells CASSEAGVENTDTQYF. The CDR3 DNA reads as TGTGCCAGCAGTGAGGCGGGGGTCGAAAACACAGATACGCAGTATTTT.